This TCR beta chain was recorded in a study of identical twins. As for this clonotype: No antigen is known for it.

Study results and limitations: Models predicted too little out-of-frame TCR alpha sharing in monozygotic twins.

TCRdb reanalysed the 5' RACE reads using MiXCR and keeps one entry per CDR3 protein. The data show 350,000 or so distinct CDR3 sequences, approximately 10% seen once. The V gene end was trimmed by 5 bases and the J gene end by 1 base; junction bases not matched to a gene: 4. The germline gives CDR1 DFQATT, CDR2 SNEGSKA (reference sequence). The CDR3 loop spans 14 amino acids. The chain uses TRBV20-1 and TRBJ2-7, with 11 bases matching TRBD2. Specimen: naive T cells sorted from blood. This sequence was found in a woman aged 50 to 65 in good health. In DNA form, the CDR3 reads TGCAGTGCTGCTAGCGGGAGGAATTCCTACGAGCAGTACTTC. This codes for CSAASGRNSYEQYF.